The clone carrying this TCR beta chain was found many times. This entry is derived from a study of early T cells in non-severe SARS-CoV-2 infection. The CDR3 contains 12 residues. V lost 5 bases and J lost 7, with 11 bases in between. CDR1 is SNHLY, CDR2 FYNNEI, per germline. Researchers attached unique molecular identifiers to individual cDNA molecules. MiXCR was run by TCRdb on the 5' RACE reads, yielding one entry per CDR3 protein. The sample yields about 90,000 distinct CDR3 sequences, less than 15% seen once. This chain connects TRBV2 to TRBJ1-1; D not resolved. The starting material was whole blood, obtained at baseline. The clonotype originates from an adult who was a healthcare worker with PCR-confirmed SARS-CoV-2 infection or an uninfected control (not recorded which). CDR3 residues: CASSTVGFEAFF. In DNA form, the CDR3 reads TGTGCCAGCAGTACCGTCGGGTTTGAAGCTTTCTTT.